This entry features one T cell receptor (beta chain) sequence. The germline V gene encodes CDR1 MDHEN and CDR2 SYDVKM. CDR3 size: 18 residues. J gave up 2 bases and V 4 bases, and 10 bases lay outside the gene matches. The data belong to a study of cytomegalovirus exposure and HLA in healthy donors. The PCR had 60 Vbeta and 13 Jbeta primers. The data were produced by immunoSEQ multiplex PCR, yet TCRdb's version contains in-frame clones alone and is incomplete. The sample table includes around 34,000 clones. This TCR came from a woman between 40 and 55 years old in good health and CMV-seropositive. The genes are TRBV28 and TRBJ2-1; 11 bases agree with TRBD2. The sample consisted of PBMCs. DNA of the CDR3: TGTGCCAGCAGTTCCTCTACCTTTAGCGGGGGGGCCTACAATGAGCAGTTCTTC. Translation gives CASSSSTFSGGAYNEQFF.